This T cell receptor beta chain emerged from a study of blood T cell repertoires in COVID-19. Generated by immunoSEQ multiplex PCR, the TCRdb table keeps only in-frame clones and is missing some. The sample records about 180,000 clones, roughly 87% being singletons. This CDR3 contains 16 residues. Unmatched junction bases numbered 2, after V lost 3 bases and J lost 3 bases. Germline values: CDR1 MNHEY, CDR2 SMNVEV (reference sequence). The participants were between about 18 and 100 years old and came from 20 to 30 US areas. The study counted Cohort 3 donors as recovered given two negative PCRs, clearance, or symptom resolution.

The sample taken for sequencing was PBMCs or T cells enriched from blood (not recorded which). The receptor's source is a woman aged 45 to 65 who had recovered from COVID-19. The chain has TRBV27 and TRBJ1-6; TRBD1 matches at 10 bases. CDR3 coding DNA: TGTGCCAGCAGTTTGGGGACAGGGGACTATAATTCACCCCTCCACTTT. Protein product: CASSLGTGDYNSPLHF.